This record looks at one T cell receptor beta chain sequence and its context. In germline, CDR1 is PRHDT, CDR2 FYEKMQ (reference sequence). The CDR3 is 17 amino acids. The V and J ends lost 4 bases and 7 bases, in that order; junction bases with no gene match: 11. Data came from immunoSEQ multiplex PCR; TCRdb stores just in-frame clones and leaves some out. The sample shows about 22,000 clones, roughly 84% of them seen only once. The sample originates from a study of T cell changes during pregnancy in multiple sclerosis. J is TRBJ2-1 and V is TRBV13; 12 nucleotides match TRBD2. The material was CD8+ T cells from peripheral blood mononuclear cells, obtained after pregnancy. The sequence came from a female donor with multiple sclerosis, enrolled in a pregnancy study. CDR3 in amino acids: CASSSPSSGRAGNEQFF. In DNA, the CDR3 is TGTGCCAGCAGCTCGCCATCTAGCGGGAGGGCCGGGAATGAGCAGTTCTTC.